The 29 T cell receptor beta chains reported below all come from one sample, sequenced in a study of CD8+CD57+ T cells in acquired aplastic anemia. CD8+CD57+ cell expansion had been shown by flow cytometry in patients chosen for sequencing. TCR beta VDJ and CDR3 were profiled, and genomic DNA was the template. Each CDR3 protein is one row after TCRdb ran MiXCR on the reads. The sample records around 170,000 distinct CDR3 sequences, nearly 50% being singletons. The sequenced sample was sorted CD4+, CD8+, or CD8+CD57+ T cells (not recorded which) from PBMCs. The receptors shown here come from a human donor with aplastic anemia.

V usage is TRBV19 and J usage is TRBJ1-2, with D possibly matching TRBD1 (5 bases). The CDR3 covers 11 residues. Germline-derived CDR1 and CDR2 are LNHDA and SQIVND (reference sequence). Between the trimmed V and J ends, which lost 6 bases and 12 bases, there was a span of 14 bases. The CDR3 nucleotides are TGTGCCAGTAGCGGGACGGCTGGAAACACCTTC. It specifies CASSGTAGNTF.

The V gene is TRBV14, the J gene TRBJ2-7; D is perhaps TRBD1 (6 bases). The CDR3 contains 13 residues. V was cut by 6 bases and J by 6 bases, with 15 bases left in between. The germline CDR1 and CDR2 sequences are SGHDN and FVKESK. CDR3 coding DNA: TGTGCCAGCAGTGAAGCGGCCAGGGGCGAGCAGTACTTC. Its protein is CASSEAARGEQYF.

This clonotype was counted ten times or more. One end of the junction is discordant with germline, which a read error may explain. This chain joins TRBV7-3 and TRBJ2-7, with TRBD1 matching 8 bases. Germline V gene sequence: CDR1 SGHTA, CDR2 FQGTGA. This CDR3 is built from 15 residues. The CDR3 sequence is CASSLTGTGPYEQYF. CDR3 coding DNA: TGTGCCAGCAGCCTAACCGGGACAGGACCTTACGAGCAGTACTTC.

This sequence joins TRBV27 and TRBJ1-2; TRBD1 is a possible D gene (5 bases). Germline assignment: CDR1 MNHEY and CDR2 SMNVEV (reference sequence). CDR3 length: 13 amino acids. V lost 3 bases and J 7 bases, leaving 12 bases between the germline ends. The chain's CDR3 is CASSFSLGGGYTF. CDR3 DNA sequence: TGTGCCAGCAGTTTTTCGCTGGGGGGTGGCTACACCTTC.

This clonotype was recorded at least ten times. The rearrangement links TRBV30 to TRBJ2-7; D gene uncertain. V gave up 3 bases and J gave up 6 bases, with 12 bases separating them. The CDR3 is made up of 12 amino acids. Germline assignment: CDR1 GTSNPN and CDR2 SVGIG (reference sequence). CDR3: CAWRRGAREQYF. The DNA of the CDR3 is TGTGCCTGGAGGAGAGGAGCTCGCGAGCAGTACTTC.

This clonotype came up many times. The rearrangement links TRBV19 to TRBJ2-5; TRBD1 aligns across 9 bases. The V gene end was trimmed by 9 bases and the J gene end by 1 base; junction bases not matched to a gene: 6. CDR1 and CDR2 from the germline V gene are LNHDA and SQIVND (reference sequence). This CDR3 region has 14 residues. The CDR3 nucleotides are TGTGCCAGCTCGGGACAGGGAACCCAAGAGACCCAGTACTTC. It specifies CASSGQGTQETQYF.

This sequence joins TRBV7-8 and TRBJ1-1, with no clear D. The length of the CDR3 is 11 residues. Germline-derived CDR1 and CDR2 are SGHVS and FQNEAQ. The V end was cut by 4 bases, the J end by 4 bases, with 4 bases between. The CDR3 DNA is TGTGCCAGCAGCTCCGCCACTGAAGCTTTCTTT. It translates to CASSSATEAFF.

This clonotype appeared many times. The CDR3 protein is CASSLTGTGLAFF. The CDR3 bases are TGTGCCAGTAGTCTCACCGGGACAGGGCTAGCTTTCTTT. The V gene is TRBV19, the J gene TRBJ1-1; TRBD1 aligns across 9 bases. From germline, CDR1 is LNHDA and CDR2 SQIVND (reference sequence). CDR3 length: 13 amino acids. Trimming removed 5 bases from V and 10 bases from J; junction bases left unmatched: 8.

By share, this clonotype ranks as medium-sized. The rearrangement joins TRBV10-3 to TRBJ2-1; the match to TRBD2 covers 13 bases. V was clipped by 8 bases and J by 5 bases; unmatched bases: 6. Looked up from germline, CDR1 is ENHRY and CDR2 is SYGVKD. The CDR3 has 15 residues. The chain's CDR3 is CAIGSLAGGDNEQFF. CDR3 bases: TGTGCCATCGGTTCACTAGCGGGAGGGGACAATGAGCAGTTCTTC.

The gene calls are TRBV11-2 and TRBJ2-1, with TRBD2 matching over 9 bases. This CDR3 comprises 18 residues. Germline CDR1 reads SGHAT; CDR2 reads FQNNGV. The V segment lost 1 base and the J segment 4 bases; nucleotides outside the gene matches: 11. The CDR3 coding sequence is TGTGCCAGCAGCTTAGGGGGTAGCGGGAGAGGGAGGTACAATGAGCAGTTCTTC. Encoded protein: CASSLGGSGRGRYNEQFF.

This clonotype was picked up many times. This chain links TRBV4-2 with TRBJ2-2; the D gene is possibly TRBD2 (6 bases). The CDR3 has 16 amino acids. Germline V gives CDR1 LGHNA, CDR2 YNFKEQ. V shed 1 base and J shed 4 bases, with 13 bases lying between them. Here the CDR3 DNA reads TGTGCCAGCAGCCAAGTGCCGGGAGTGGTCACCGGGGAGCTGTTTTTT. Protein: CASSQVPGVVTGELFF.

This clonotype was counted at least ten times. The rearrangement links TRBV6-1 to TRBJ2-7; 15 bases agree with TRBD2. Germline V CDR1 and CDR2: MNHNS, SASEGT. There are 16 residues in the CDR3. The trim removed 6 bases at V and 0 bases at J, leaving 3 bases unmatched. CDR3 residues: CASRPGLAGGSYEQYF. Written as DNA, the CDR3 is TGTGCCAGCAGGCCGGGACTAGCGGGAGGCTCCTACGAGCAGTACTTC.

CDR3 sequence (DNA): TGCAGTGCCCCCCGGGTTGTTCCTAGCTCCTACAATGAGCAGTTCTTC. As protein: CSAPRVVPSSYNEQFF. The genes are TRBV20-1 and TRBJ2-1; D is unresolved. Trimming removed 6 bases from V and 0 bases from J, with 18 bases in between. Germline V lookup: CDR1 DFQATT, CDR2 SNEGSKA (reference sequence). The CDR3 loop spans 16 amino acids.

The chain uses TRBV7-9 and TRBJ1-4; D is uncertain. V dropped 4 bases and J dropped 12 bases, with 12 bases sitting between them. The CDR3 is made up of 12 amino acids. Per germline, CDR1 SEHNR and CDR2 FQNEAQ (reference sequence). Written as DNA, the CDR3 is TGTGCCAGCAGCTCCGCCGATGCGGAACTGTTTTTT. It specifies CASSSADAELFF.

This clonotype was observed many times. The CDR3 is CASSGPTSAHYEQYF. For the CDR3, the DNA is TGTGCCAGCAGTGGCCCAACTAGCGCACACTACGAGCAGTACTTC. The rearrangement joins TRBV12-3 or TRBV12-4 to TRBJ2-7, with 7 bases fitting TRBD2. The junction had 10 bases not matched to a gene; V was cut back by 5 bases and J by 3 bases. The CDR3 has 15 residues.

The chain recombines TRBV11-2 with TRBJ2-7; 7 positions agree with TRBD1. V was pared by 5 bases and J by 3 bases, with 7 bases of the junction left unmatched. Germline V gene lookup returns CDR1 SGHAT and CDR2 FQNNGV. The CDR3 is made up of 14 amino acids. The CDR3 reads CASSRWTGGYEQYF. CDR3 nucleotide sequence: TGTGCCAGCAGCCGTTGGACAGGAGGCTACGAGCAGTACTTC.

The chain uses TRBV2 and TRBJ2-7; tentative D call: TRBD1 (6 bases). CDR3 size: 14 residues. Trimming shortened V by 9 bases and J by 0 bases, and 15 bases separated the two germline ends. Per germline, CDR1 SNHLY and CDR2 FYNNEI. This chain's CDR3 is CASSTGPSSYEQYF. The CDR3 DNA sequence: TGTGCCAGTAGCACAGGGCCTAGCTCCTACGAGCAGTACTTC.

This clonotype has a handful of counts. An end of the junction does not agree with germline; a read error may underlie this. In nucleotides, the CDR3 is TGTGCCAGCAGCTCTGGACTAGCGGGGAACAATGGGCAGTTCTTC. It translates to CASSSGLAGNNGQFF. The rearrangement joins TRBV7-6 to TRBJ2-1; 12 bases map to TRBD2. This CDR3 region has 15 residues. CDR1 SGHVS and CDR2 FNYEAQ come from the germline V gene. Complete variable domain (other parts from reference TRBV7-6 and TRBJ2-1): GAGVSQSPRYKVTKRGQDVALRCDPISGHVSLYWYRQALGQGPEFLTYFNYEAQQDKSGLPNDRFSAERPEGSISTLTIQRTEQRDSAMYRCASSSGLAGNNGQFFGPGTRLTVL.

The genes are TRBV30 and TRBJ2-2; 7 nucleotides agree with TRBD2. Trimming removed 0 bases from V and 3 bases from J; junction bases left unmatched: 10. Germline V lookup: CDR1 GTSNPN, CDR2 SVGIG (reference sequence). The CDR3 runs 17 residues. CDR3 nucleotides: TGTGCCTGGAGTGTCCTCGTAATAGCGGGCCACACCGGGGAGCTGTTTTTT. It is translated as CAWSVLVIAGHTGELFF.

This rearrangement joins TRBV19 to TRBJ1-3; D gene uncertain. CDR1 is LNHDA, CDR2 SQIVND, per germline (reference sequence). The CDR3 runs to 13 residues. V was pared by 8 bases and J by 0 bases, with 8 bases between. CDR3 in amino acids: CASSGSSGNTIYF. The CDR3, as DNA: TGTGCCAGTTCGGGGAGCTCTGGAAACACCATATATTTT.

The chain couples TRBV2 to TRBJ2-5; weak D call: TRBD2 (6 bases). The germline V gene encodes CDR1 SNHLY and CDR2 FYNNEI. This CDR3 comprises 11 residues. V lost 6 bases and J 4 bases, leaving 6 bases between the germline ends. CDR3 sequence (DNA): TGTGCCAGCAGGGGGGGAGAGACCCAGTACTTC. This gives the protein CASRGGETQYF.

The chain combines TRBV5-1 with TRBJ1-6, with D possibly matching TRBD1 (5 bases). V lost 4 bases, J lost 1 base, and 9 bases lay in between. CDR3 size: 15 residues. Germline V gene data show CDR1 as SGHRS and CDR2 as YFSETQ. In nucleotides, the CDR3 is TGCGCCAGCAGCAGGGACGGGTCCTATAATTCACCCCTCCACTTT. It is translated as CASSRDGSYNSPLHF.

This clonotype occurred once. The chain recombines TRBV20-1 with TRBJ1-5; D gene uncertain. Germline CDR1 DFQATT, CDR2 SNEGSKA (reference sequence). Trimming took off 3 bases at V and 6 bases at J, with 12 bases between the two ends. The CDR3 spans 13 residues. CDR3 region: CSASVSLTQPQHF. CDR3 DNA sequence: TGCAGTGCTAGCGTCAGCTTGACTCAGCCCCAGCATTTT.

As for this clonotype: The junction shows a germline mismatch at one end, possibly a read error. The CDR3 loop reads CASSRDRGYERYF. In DNA form, the CDR3 reads TGCGCCAGCAGTCGGGACAGGGGGTACGAGCGGTACTTC. The chain recombines TRBV10-2 with TRBJ2-7, with 11 bases identical to TRBD1. CDR1 WSHSY and CDR2 SAAADI come from the germline V gene. CDR3 size: 13 residues.

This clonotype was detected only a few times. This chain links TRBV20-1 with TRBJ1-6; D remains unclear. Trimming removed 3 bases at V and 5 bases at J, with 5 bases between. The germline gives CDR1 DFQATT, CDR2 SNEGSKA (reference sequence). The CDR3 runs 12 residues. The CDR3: CSASSDNSPLHF. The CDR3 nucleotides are TGCAGTGCTAGTTCCGATAATTCACCCCTCCACTTT.

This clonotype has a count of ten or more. Written as DNA, the CDR3 is TGTGCCAGTAGTAAGGGGGGGGCCTATGAAGCTTTCTTT. It yields the protein CASSKGGAYEAFF. The V and J genes are TRBV19 and TRBJ1-1; D is possibly TRBD1 (6 bases). The CDR3 totals 13 residues. In germline, CDR1 is LNHDA, CDR2 SQIVND (reference sequence). The ends were cut back, 4 bases at V and 7 bases at J, with 13 bases in the middle.

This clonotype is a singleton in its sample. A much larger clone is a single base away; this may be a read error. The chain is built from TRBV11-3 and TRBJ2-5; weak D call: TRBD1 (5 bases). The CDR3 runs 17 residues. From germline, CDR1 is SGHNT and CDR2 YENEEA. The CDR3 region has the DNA TGTGCCGGCAGCTTTGGGTTCAGACAGTCGCAGAGGGAGACCCAGTACTTC. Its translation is CAGSFGFRQSQRETQYF.

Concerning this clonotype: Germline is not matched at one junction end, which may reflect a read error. In nucleotides, the CDR3 is TGTGCCAGCAGTCGGGACAGGGACAGCGAGCAGTACTTC. Translation gives CASSRDRDSEQYF. The gene calls are TRBV5-1 and TRBJ2-7, with 9 bases matching TRBD1. Germline V gives CDR1 SGHRS, CDR2 YFSETQ. The CDR3 sequence is 13 residues long.

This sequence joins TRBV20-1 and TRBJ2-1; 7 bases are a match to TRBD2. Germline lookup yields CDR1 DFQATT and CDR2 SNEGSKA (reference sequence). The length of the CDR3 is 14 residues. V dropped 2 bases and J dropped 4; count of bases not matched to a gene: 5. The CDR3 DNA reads TGCAGTGCTAGACAGCTAGCGGATTACAATGAGCAGTTCTTC. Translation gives CSARQLADYNEQFF.